A selection of T cell receptor beta chains follows, all from one sample in a study of radiotherapy plus CTLA-4 blockade in lung cancer. Only in-frame clones appear in the TCRdb table, and some are missing; sequencing was by immunoSEQ multiplex PCR. The sample has tens of thousands of clones; about four fifths are singletons. Sequenced here: peripheral blood, sampled from a patient treated with radiotherapy plus ipilimumab. The receptors were sampled from a human donor with non-small cell lung cancer who had stable disease on radiotherapy plus ipilimumab. Both conserved end residues are part of each CDR3. A D gene is named only where the DNA matches it firmly. Size tells how often a clone was seen (once, few, many) or the class of an expanded clone, and some rows leave it out.

TRBV28	-	TRBJ1-4	-	TGTGCCAGCAGTTTAGGCGGAACTAATGAAAAACTGTTTTTT	CASSLGGTNEKLFF
TRBV19	few	TRBJ1-6	-	TGTGCCAGTACGGATGGTCGCACCTATAATTCACCCCTCCACTTT	CASTDGRTYNSPLHF
TRBV5-6	-	TRBJ2-1	TRBD1	TGTGCCAGCAGCTGGACAGGGAACACCTACAATGAGCAGTTCTTC	CASSWTGNTYNEQFF
TRBV30	-	TRBJ2-2	TRBD1	TGTGCCTGGAGTTTTACAGGGGGATCCGGGGAGCTGTTTTTT	CAWSFTGGSGELFF
TRBV7-9	-	TRBJ2-5	TRBD1	TGTGCCAGCAGCTTAGATTTACAGGGGGAGACCCAGTACTTC	CASSLDLQGETQYF
TRBV30	-	TRBJ1-5	TRBD1	TGTGCCTGGAGCCCACGGGACAGGGGTTGGCGTAACCAGCCCCAGCATTTT	CAWSPRDRGWRNQPQHF
TRBV7-2	-	TRBJ2-5	-	TGTGCCAGCACCCCAACCCGGTCTCAAGAGACCCAGTACTTC	CASTPTRSQETQYF
TRBV10-3	-	TRBJ2-1	TRBD2	TGTGCCACCAGCGCCCCCCAGGGAGGGAATGAGCAGTTCTTC	CATSAPQGGNEQFF
TRBV5-4	-	TRBJ2-3	-	TGTGCCAGCAGCTTGGCAGGACAGAATACAGATACGCAGTATTTT	CASSLAGQNTDTQYF
TRBV7-9	-	TRBJ2-1	TRBD1	TGTGCCAGCAGTCGCAGTGGGACAGCAGTTTACAATGAGCAGTTCTTC	CASSRSGTAVYNEQFF